This note documents a single TCR beta chain sequence. This sample is drawn from a study of blood T cell repertoires in COVID-19. Study in general: Whether acute or convalescent, the COVID-19 samples came from the United States, Italy and Spain.

Germline CDR1 reads LNHNV; CDR2 reads YYDKDF (reference sequence). The V end lost 0 bases, the J end lost 1 base, and 10 bases lay between the germline ends. This CDR3 comprises 15 residues. Clones were sequenced by immunoSEQ multiplex PCR, and TCRdb holds only the in-frame ones, with some missing. The repertoire includes 350,000 to 500,000 clones, roughly 90% of them detected once, and about 1.4% sits in the top ten. Participants' own reports of clinical history determined their cohort assignment. V gene TRBV15 combines with J gene TRBJ2-7; D uncertain. This clonotype was sampled from a woman between 18 and 29 years old who had been exposed to COVID-19. Material for sequencing was PBMCs or T cells enriched from blood (not recorded which). CDR3 DNA: TGTGCCACCAGCAGAGATGCTGAGAGATCCTACGAGCAGTACTTC. Protein sequence: CATSRDAERSYEQYF.